The 19 T cell receptor beta chains below all came from one sample that was sequenced in a study of cytomegalovirus exposure and HLA in healthy donors. The study ran its PCR with 60 Vbeta and 13 Jbeta primers. The data were produced by immunoSEQ multiplex PCR, yet TCRdb's version contains in-frame clones alone and is incomplete. The top ten clones hold 4.5% to 5% of a sample with 110,000 to 150,000 clones, over 60% of them seen once. Sequencing was done on a sample of PBMCs. These receptors came from a woman aged 45-65 years in good health and CMV-seronegative.

The chain is built from TRBV19 and TRBJ1-6; no firm D call. V lost 1 base to trimming and J lost 7 bases, with 8 bases between them. The length of the CDR3 is 14 residues. Germline V gives CDR1 LNHDA, CDR2 SQIVND (reference sequence). The CDR3 loop is CASSIASNNSPLHF. CDR3 DNA: TGTGCCAGTAGTATAGCCAGTAACAATTCACCCCTCCACTTT.

The chain has TRBV4-2 and TRBJ2-7; D is unresolved. The germline gives CDR1 LGHNA, CDR2 YNFKEQ. This CDR3 has 15 residues. The germline V and J ends were trimmed by 1 base and 2 bases, with 12 bases remaining between them. The CDR3 DNA reads as TGTGCCAGCAGCCAAGTATACGCGGCGACCTACGAGCAGTACTTC. It translates to CASSQVYAATYEQYF.

This chain connects TRBV4-1 to TRBJ1-2; 10 bases align to TRBD1. Germline CDR1 is MGHRA and CDR2 is YSYEKL. The V and J ends lost 1 base and 6 bases, in that order; junction bases with no gene match: 11. This CDR3 is 17 amino acids long. The CDR3 region has the DNA TGCGCCAGCAGCCAAGCACTCAGGGAGACAGGGGGCGATGGCTACACCTTC. Amino acids: CASSQALRETGGDGYTF.

The chain couples TRBV27 to TRBJ2-1; 10 bases are shared with TRBD1. V gave up 5 bases and J gave up 6 bases; unmatched junction bases: 25. Germline V gene lookup returns CDR1 MNHEY and CDR2 SMNVEV (reference sequence). The CDR3 covers 21 residues. The CDR3 nucleotides are TGTGCCAGCAGTCCCTTCCCGGGACAGGGGAAGGACCTGGACCGGGCCAATGAGCAGTTCTTC. Its translation: CASSPFPGQGKDLDRANEQFF.

The gene calls are TRBV7-9 and TRBJ2-7; tentative D call: TRBD2 (6 bases). The CDR3 contains 14 residues. CDR1 is SEHNR, CDR2 FQNEAQ, per germline (reference sequence). With 3 bases removed from V and 2 bases from J, the gap between germline ends came to 11 bases. CDR3 residues: CASSFGRRAYEQYF. CDR3 nucleotides: TGTGCCAGCAGCTTTGGGAGGAGGGCCTACGAGCAGTACTTC.

The chain is built from TRBV23-1 and TRBJ2-7; 9 bases align to TRBD1. TRBV23-1 counts as an open reading frame of uncertain function. J was trimmed by 0 bases and V by 0 bases; bases with no gene match: 6. The CDR3 covers 17 residues. The CDR3 DNA sequence: TGCGCCAGCAGTCAATCCCGGGACAGGGCCCCCTCCTACGAGCAGTACTTC. Translated: CASSQSRDRAPSYEQYF.

This clone was seen a handful of times. V gene TRBV6-6 combines with J gene TRBJ2-3, with D possibly TRBD2 on 5 matching bases. The V gene lost 8 bases and the J gene lost 1 base, with 13 bases spanning the gap. CDR3 size: 14 residues. CDR1 and CDR2 from the germline V gene are MNHNY and SVGAGI (reference sequence). The CDR3 sequence is CASSPAGRTDTQYF. Written as DNA, the CDR3 is TGTGCCAGCTCCCCGGCGGGCCGCACAGATACGCAGTATTTT.

The V and J genes are TRBV6-5 and TRBJ1-1, with D possibly being TRBD1 (5 bases). Germline CDR1 is MNHEY and CDR2 is SVGAGI. V gave up 2 bases and J gave up 7 bases, with 11 bases separating them. The CDR3 loop spans 13 amino acids. The CDR3 region is CASSYTAQGEAFF. CDR3 in DNA: TGTGCCAGCAGTTACACCGCGCAGGGTGAAGCTTTCTTT.

V and J are TRBV9 and TRBJ1-1, with 9 positions matching TRBD1. V lost 0 bases to trimming and J lost 11 bases; unmatched junction nucleotides: 8. There are 14 residues in the CDR3. The germline gives CDR1 SGDLS, CDR2 YYNGEE. The CDR3 reads CASSVGTGEVRAFF. Written as DNA, the CDR3 is TGTGCCAGCAGCGTAGGGACAGGGGAAGTTCGGGCTTTCTTT.

The V and J genes are TRBV5-1 and TRBJ2-1, with 8 bases aligning to TRBD1. The CDR3 totals 14 residues. V shed 6 bases, J shed 8 bases, and the junction held 10 bases outside the gene matches. The germline CDR1 and CDR2 sequences are SGHRS and YFSETQ. The CDR3 here is CASNSWTGRDEQFF. The CDR3 DNA follows: TGCGCCAGCAACTCCTGGACAGGGAGAGATGAGCAGTTCTTC.

The V call is TRBV27, the J call TRBJ1-1; 7 bases map to TRBD1. V shed 8 bases and J 5 bases; nucleotides not matched to a gene: 2. Germline V gives CDR1 MNHEY, CDR2 SMNVEV (reference sequence). The CDR3 extends over 11 amino acids. This CDR3 is CASEQGTEAFF. The DNA for the CDR3 is TGTGCCAGCGAACAGGGGACTGAAGCTTTCTTT.

This clone has only a few counts. CDR3 nucleotide sequence: TGTGCCAGCTCACCGGAGCACGGGGAGCTGTTTTTT. Its protein is CASSPEHGELFF. The J gene is TRBJ2-2, the V gene TRBV18; D not certain. CDR1 is KGHSH and CDR2 is LQKENI in the germline V gene. This CDR3 has 12 amino acids. V lost 3 bases to trimming and J lost 7 bases, with 6 bases between them. Complete variable domain (other parts from reference TRBV18 and TRBJ2-2): NAGVMQNPRHLVRRRGQEARLRCSPMKGHSHVYWYRQLPEEGLKFMVYLQKENIIDESGMPKERFSAEFPKEGPSILRIQQVVRGDSAAYFCASSPEHGELFFGEGSRLTVL.

The chain links TRBV29-1 to TRBJ2-7, with a tentative D call TRBD2 (5 bases). The germline CDR1 and CDR2 sequences are SQVTM and ANQGSEA. The CDR3 extends over 12 amino acids. V lost 0 bases and J lost 3, with 6 bases in between. The DNA of the CDR3 is TGCAGCGTTGAAGAACGGGGCTACGAGCAGTACTTC. Encoded protein: CSVEERGYEQYF.

The gene calls are TRBV16 and TRBJ1-3; D may be TRBD1 (5 bases). Germline V lookup: CDR1 KGHSY, CDR2 FQNENV. The CDR3 extends over 16 amino acids. Trimming shortened V by 3 bases and J by 0 bases, and 12 bases separated the two germline ends. CDR3 sequence: CASSHPDRVSGNTIYF. The CDR3 DNA is TGTGCCAGCAGCCACCCAGACAGAGTCTCTGGAAACACCATATATTTT.

The chain employs TRBV7-9 and TRBJ2-1; D is ambiguous. The CDR3 is made up of 12 amino acids. The V end was cut by 4 bases, the J end by 5 bases, with 6 bases between. The germline V gene has CDR1 SEHNR and CDR2 FQNEAQ (reference sequence). The CDR3 sequence is CASSSGDNEQFF. The CDR3 region has the DNA TGTGCCAGCAGCTCCGGAGACAATGAGCAGTTCTTC.

The rearrangement links TRBV11-2 to TRBJ2-2; TRBD1 matches 7 bases. The germline V gene encodes CDR1 SGHAT and CDR2 FQNNGV. V gave up 5 bases and J gave up 6 bases; unmatched junction bases: 9. The length of the CDR3 is 15 residues. CDR3 nucleotide sequence: TGTGCCAGCAGCGACCACAGGGGTCAACCCGGGGAGCTGTTTTTT. As protein: CASSDHRGQPGELFF.

This clone occurred once. The V and J genes are TRBV2 and TRBJ2-7, with D possibly being TRBD1 (5 bases). The V gene lost 8 bases and the J gene lost 1 base, with 9 bases spanning the gap. CDR1 SNHLY and CDR2 FYNNEI come from the germline V gene. The CDR3 runs 12 residues. The CDR3 spells CASLDTSYEQYF. In nucleotides, the CDR3 is TGTGCCAGCCTGGACACTTCCTACGAGCAGTACTTC.

The chain combines TRBV11-2 with TRBJ2-6; weak D call: TRBD1 (6 bases). Trimming removed 1 base from V and 7 bases from J, with 20 bases in between. CDR1 and CDR2 from the germline V gene are SGHAT and FQNNGV. The CDR3 sequence is 18 residues long. The chain's CDR3 is CASSLAAGRAGAANVLTF. CDR3 coding DNA: TGTGCCAGCAGCTTAGCGGCGGGCAGGGCAGGGGCCGCCAACGTCCTGACTTTC.

A few counts support this clone. V and J are TRBV5-6 and TRBJ1-2, with a possible D match to TRBD1 (5 bases). Germline loops: CDR1 SGHDT, CDR2 YYEEEE. V was clipped by 0 bases and J by 7 bases, with 16 bases between them. The CDR3 length is 15 residues. CDR3 sequence reads: CASSLGAGTSLGYTF. CDR3 DNA sequence: TGTGCCAGCAGCTTGGGAGCGGGGACTTCTCTTGGCTACACCTTC.